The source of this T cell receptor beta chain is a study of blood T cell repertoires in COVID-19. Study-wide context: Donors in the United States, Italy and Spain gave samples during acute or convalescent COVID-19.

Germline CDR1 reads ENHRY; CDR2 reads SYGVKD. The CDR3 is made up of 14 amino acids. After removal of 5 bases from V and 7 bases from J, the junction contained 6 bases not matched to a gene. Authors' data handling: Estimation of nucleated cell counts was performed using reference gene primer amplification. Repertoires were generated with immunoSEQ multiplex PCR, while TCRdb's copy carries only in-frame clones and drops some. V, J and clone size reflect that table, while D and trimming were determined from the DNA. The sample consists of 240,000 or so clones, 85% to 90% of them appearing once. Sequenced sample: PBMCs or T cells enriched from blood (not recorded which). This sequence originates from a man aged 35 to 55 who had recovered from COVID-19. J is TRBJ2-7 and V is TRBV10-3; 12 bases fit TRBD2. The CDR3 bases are TGTGCCATCAGTACTAGCGGGGGGTACCGTGAGCAGTACTTC. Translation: CAISTSGGYREQYF.